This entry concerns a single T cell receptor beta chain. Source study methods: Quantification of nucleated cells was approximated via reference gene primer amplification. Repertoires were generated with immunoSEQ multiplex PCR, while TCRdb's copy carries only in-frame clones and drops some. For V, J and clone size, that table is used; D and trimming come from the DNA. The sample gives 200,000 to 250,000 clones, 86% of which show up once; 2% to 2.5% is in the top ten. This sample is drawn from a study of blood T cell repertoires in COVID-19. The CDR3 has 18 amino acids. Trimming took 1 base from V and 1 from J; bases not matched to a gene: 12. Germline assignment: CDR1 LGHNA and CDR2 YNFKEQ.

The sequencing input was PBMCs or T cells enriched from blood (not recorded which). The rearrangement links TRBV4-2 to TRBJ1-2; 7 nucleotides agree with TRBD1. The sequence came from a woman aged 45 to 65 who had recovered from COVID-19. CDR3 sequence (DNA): TGTGCCAGCAGCCAAGTACTCGGGACAGTGGATGTTAACTATGGCTACACCTTC. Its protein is CASSQVLGTVDVNYGYTF.